This T cell receptor beta chain originates from a study of STAT5B mutations in CD4+ large granular lymphocyte leukemia. Sequencing was performed with immunoSEQ multiplex PCR; in TCRdb, only in-frame clones are kept and a portion is missing. The repertoire holds approximately 49,000 clones, around 70% seen once, with about 1.5% in the top ten. The V end was cut by 4 bases, the J end by 1 base, with 7 bases between. This CDR3 contains 13 residues. The germline V gene encodes CDR1 MNHEY and CDR2 SVGAGI. Sequencing was done on a sample of CD4+ T cells from blood buffy coats. The chain links TRBV6-5 to TRBJ1-1, with D unresolved. The TCR sequence derives from a human donor in good health. CDR3 residues: CASSSNTNTEAFF. Here the CDR3 DNA reads TGTGCCAGCAGTTCCAATACGAACACTGAAGCTTTCTTT.